Below, 2 T cell receptor beta chains from the same sample are listed, as sequenced in a study of Graves' ophthalmopathy and Graves' hyperthyroidism. Researchers took RNA transcripts and amplified TCR beta CDR3 regions from them. RT-PCR was first run with HTBI primers, then multiplex PCR in a second round. TCRdb independently ran MiXCR on the multiplex PCR reads; one entry per CDR3 protein. The table lists about 50,000 distinct CDR3 sequences, approximately 50% of them singletons. The sequencing sample was made of peripheral blood. The origin of the receptors is an adult woman with Graves' ophthalmopathy.

DNA for the CDR3: TGTGCCAGCAGCCGTAGGGACAGGGGTCGACGGGGCCAAGAGACCCAGTACTTC. It yields the protein CASSRRDRGRRGQETQYF. V and J are TRBV7-9 and TRBJ2-5; 10 bases map to TRBD1. The CDR3 consists of 18 residues. The trim removed 5 bases at V and 1 base at J, leaving 13 bases unmatched. The germline CDR1 and CDR2 sequences are SEHNR and FQNEAQ (reference sequence).

V usage is TRBV11-3 and J usage is TRBJ1-2, with 11 bases matching TRBD1. The CDR3 has 15 residues. Germline V gene lookup returns CDR1 SGHNT and CDR2 YENEEA. V gave up 4 bases and J gave up 5 bases; unmatched junction bases: 6. The CDR3 sequence: CASSYAGTGGYGYTF. CDR3 sequence (DNA): TGTGCCAGCAGCTATGCCGGGACAGGGGGATATGGCTACACCTTC. Full variable domain (outside the CDR3, taken from reference TRBV11-3 and TRBJ1-2): EAGVVQSPRYKIIEKKQPVAFWCNPISGHNTLYWYLQNLGQGPELLIRYENEEAVDDSQLPKDRFSAERLKGVDSTLKIQPAELGDSAVYLCASSYAGTGGYGYTFGSGTRLTVV.